One and the same sample provided the 23 T cell receptor beta chains below, sequenced in a study of T cell clonotyping in hematopoietic cell transplantation. Time point noted: recipient sample about 28 days before transplant, after cytoreduction. The method was immunoSEQ multiplex PCR; TCRdb's version includes in-frame clones alone and lacks a portion of them. Here the sample spans 15,000 to 20,000 clones, roughly 86% being singletons. The sample was peripheral blood mononuclear cells, taken before stem cell transplant. These receptors originate from a man aged 45-60 years with acute myeloid leukemia. Some clones in this sample may be carry-over from other donors' samples.

This clone appeared a single time. This chain links TRBV6-5 with TRBJ2-2; D call uncertain. This CDR3 has 13 amino acids. V gave up 0 bases and J gave up 4 bases, with 3 bases separating them. CDR1 and CDR2 (germline): MNHEY, SVGAGI. In DNA form, the CDR3 reads TGTGCCAGCAGTTACTCCCTCACCGGGGAGCTGTTTTTT. Translating gives CASSYSLTGELFF.

The chain couples TRBV13 to TRBJ2-1, with a weak D call TRBD2 (5 bases). Germline V gene sequence: CDR1 PRHDT, CDR2 FYEKMQ (reference sequence). Between the trimmed V and J ends, which lost 5 bases and 0 bases, there was a span of 14 bases. This CDR3 has 16 amino acids. The CDR3 sequence: CASSHSAKSSYNEQFF. The CDR3 DNA sequence: TGTGCCAGCAGCCATAGCGCTAAGAGCTCCTACAATGAGCAGTTCTTC.

This clone was counted a single time. The V and J genes are TRBV7-6 and TRBJ1-6; D is ambiguous. The CDR3 is 15 residues long. In germline, CDR1 is SGHVS, CDR2 FNYEAQ. Trimming removed 5 bases at V and 3 bases at J, with 11 bases between. Written as DNA, the CDR3 is TGTGCCAGCAGCCCGAGAGGGAACTATAATTCACCCCTCCACTTT. Its translation is CASSPRGNYNSPLHF.

V and J are TRBV6-6 and TRBJ1-1, with D possibly being TRBD1 (6 bases). Germline lookup yields CDR1 MNHNY and CDR2 SVGAGI (reference sequence). The CDR3 extends over 13 amino acids. Trimming took 6 bases from V and 6 from J, leaving 14 bases between them. The CDR3 here is CASSYGGRAEAFF. CDR3 DNA: TGTGCCAGCAGCTATGGGGGGCGTGCTGAAGCTTTCTTT.

In the case of this clone: One end of the junction does not line up with germline, which may come from a read error. The chain has TRBV5-1 and TRBJ1-2, with 8 positions matching TRBD1. The CDR3 is 12 residues long. CDR1 SGHRS and CDR2 YFSETQ come from the germline V gene. The DNA for the CDR3 is TGCGCCAGCAGCCCGGGACAGGCTAATGGGTCCTTC. Translated: CASSPGQANGSF. Full variable domain (rest looked up from reference TRBV5-1 and TRBJ1-2): KAGVTQTPRYLIKTRGQQVTLSCSPISGHRSVSWYQQTPGQGLQFLFEYFSETQRNKGNFPGRFSGRQFSNSRSEMNVSTLELGDSALYLCASSPGQANGSFGSGTRLTVV.

V gene TRBV7-9 combines with J gene TRBJ2-3; the D gene is possibly TRBD2 (6 bases). The germline V gene has CDR1 SEHNR and CDR2 FQNEAQ (reference sequence). The CDR3 is 16 amino acids. Trimming shortened V by 1 base and J by 6 bases, and 17 bases separated the two germline ends. The CDR3 protein is CASSLGETRRDDTQYF. Here the CDR3 DNA reads TGTGCCAGCAGCTTAGGGGAGACACGGCGGGATGATACGCAGTATTTT.

V is TRBV9 and J is TRBJ2-1; 8 nucleotides agree with TRBD2. Germline CDR1 and CDR2: SGDLS and YYNGEE. This CDR3 is 13 amino acids long. The V gene end was trimmed by 3 bases and the J gene end by 12 bases; junction bases not matched to a gene: 8. CDR3 DNA: TGTGCCAGCAGCGGGGGGACTAGTTATATGCAGTTCTTC. This encodes CASSGGTSYMQFF.

The J gene is TRBJ2-6, the V gene TRBV30; 9 bases match TRBD1. Germline CDR1 GTSNPN, CDR2 SVGIG (reference sequence). The CDR3 runs to 17 residues. V lost 2 bases, J lost 2 bases, and 7 bases stayed unmatched. CDR3 region: CAWSTTGTGTGANVLTF. Here the CDR3 DNA reads TGTGCCTGGAGTACTACCGGGACAGGGACTGGGGCCAACGTCCTGACTTTC. Full variable domain (missing parts from reference TRBV30 and TRBJ2-6): SQTIHQWPATLVQPVGSPLSLECTVEGTSNPNLYWYRQAAGRGLQLLFYSVGIGQISSEVPQNLSASRPQDRQFILSSKKLLLSDSGFYLCAWSTTGTGTGANVLTFGAGSRLTVL.

The J gene is TRBJ1-5, the V gene TRBV7-8; a weak D match, TRBD1 (5 bases). V shed 2 bases and J shed 1 base, with 15 bases lying between them. This CDR3 spans 17 amino acids. Germline assignment: CDR1 SGHVS and CDR2 FQNEAQ. CDR3 coding DNA: TGTGCCAGCAGCTTACCGGGACGTAGACGGAGCAATCAGCCCCAGCATTTT. Translated: CASSLPGRRRSNQPQHF.

V gene TRBV7-9 combines with J gene TRBJ1-5; 7 nucleotides align to TRBD1. V lost 5 bases to trimming and J lost 7 bases; unmatched junction nucleotides: 11. Germline lookup yields CDR1 SEHNR and CDR2 FQNEAQ (reference sequence). The CDR3 length is 15 residues. The chain's CDR3 is CASSPRGQGRQPQHF. The CDR3 DNA is TGTGCCAGCAGCCCTAGGGGGCAGGGTAGGCAGCCCCAGCATTTT.

This chain joins TRBV6-5 and TRBJ2-7; D is ambiguous. CDR1 is MNHEY and CDR2 is SVGAGI in the germline V gene. V dropped 2 bases and J dropped 7 bases, with 9 bases sitting between them. The CDR3 runs 12 residues. CDR3 DNA: TGTGCCAGCAGTTACCTCACTGGAGAGCAGTACTTC. Its protein is CASSYLTGEQYF.

The CDR3 DNA follows: TGTGCCAGCAGTCCGGACGGCAGCTCCTATAATTCACCCCTCCACTTT. Protein: CASSPDGSSYNSPLHF. The chain carries TRBV27 and TRBJ1-6; D unclear. CDR1 is MNHEY, CDR2 SMNVEV, per germline (reference sequence). Trimming removed 5 bases at V and 0 bases at J, with 11 bases between. The CDR3 consists of 16 residues.

This chain connects TRBV28 to TRBJ1-1; no clear D. The CDR3 runs 15 residues. The germline gives CDR1 MDHEN, CDR2 SYDVKM. The ends were cut back, 3 bases at V and 5 bases at J, with 16 bases in the middle. CDR3 loop: CASSFSGGGKTEAFF. DNA for the CDR3: TGTGCCAGCAGTTTTAGCGGAGGAGGAAAGACTGAAGCTTTCTTT. The complete variable domain, with remaining parts taken from reference TRBV28 and TRBJ1-1, reads DVKVTQSSRYLVKRTGEKVFLECVQDMDHENMFWYRQDPGLGLRLIYFSYDVKMKEKGDIPEGYSVSREKKERFSLILESASTNQTSMYLCASSFSGGGKTEAFFGQGTRLTVV.

The CDR3 here is CAISGELAGTQYF. DNA of the CDR3: TGTGCCATCAGTGGGGAGCTAGCGGGGACCCAGTACTTC. This sequence joins TRBV10-3 and TRBJ2-5, with 8 bases matching TRBD2. The V gene's germline CDR1 is ENHRY and CDR2 SYGVKD. Losses at the gene ends were 4 bases for V and 7 bases for J; bases not matched to a gene: 5. There are 13 residues in the CDR3.

The V gene is TRBV18, the J gene TRBJ2-7; 8 positions agree with TRBD1. Germline V lookup: CDR1 KGHSH, CDR2 LQKENI. The J segment lost 1 base and the V segment lost 3 bases, leaving 2 bases of the junction unmatched. This CDR3 contains 14 residues. CDR3 in amino acids: CASSPTGESYEQYF. In DNA form, the CDR3 reads TGTGCCAGCTCACCGACAGGGGAATCCTACGAGCAGTACTTC.

The chain carries TRBV9 and TRBJ2-7, with D maybe TRBD1 (6 bases). This CDR3 contains 16 residues. The germline V and J ends were trimmed by 4 bases and 3 bases, with 20 bases remaining between them. Germline CDR1 is SGDLS and CDR2 is YYNGEE. Here the CDR3 DNA reads TGTGCCAGCAGCCCCGATTCAGGGGATATCTTCTACGAGCAGTACTTC. Translated: CASSPDSGDIFYEQYF.

This chain uses TRBV5-1 with TRBJ1-2, with 7 bases matching TRBD1. The CDR3 contains 14 residues. Germline CDR1 is SGHRS and CDR2 is YFSETQ. J lost 8 bases, V lost 4 bases, and 11 bases had no gene match. CDR3 in amino acids: CASSPDRQGGGYTF. In DNA form, the CDR3 reads TGCGCCAGCAGCCCGGACAGGCAAGGGGGAGGCTACACCTTC.

This clone appeared once. This rearrangement joins TRBV6-5 to TRBJ1-2, with TRBD1 matching over 7 bases. The CDR3 extends over 13 amino acids. V lost 6 bases and J lost 10; bases outside the gene matches: 11. CDR1 MNHEY and CDR2 SVGAGI come from the germline V gene. The CDR3 nucleotides are TGTGCCAGCAGCCCCATCGTACAGGGGATCTACACCTTC. It translates to CASSPIVQGIYTF.

The CDR3 reads CAWSRQGTTEAFF. CDR3 coding DNA: TGTGCCTGGAGCCGACAGGGAACCACTGAAGCTTTCTTT. J is TRBJ1-1 and V is TRBV30, with 7 positions matching TRBD1. V trimming: 3 bases; J trimming: 4 bases; junction bases outside the gene matches: 5. Germline V gene data show CDR1 as GTSNPN and CDR2 as SVGIG (reference sequence). The CDR3 is 13 amino acids. Using reference TRBV30 and TRBJ1-1 for the parts outside the CDR3, the full variable domain is SQTIHQWPATLVQPVGSPLSLECTVEGTSNPNLYWYRQAAGRGLQLLFYSVGIGQISSEVPQNLSASRPQDRQFILSSKKLLLSDSGFYLCAWSRQGTTEAFFGQGTRLTVV.

The genes are TRBV5-8 and TRBJ2-3; 9 nucleotides agree with TRBD2. Unmatched junction bases numbered 7, after V lost 4 bases and J lost 1 base. Germline-derived CDR1 and CDR2 are SGHTS and YDEGEE. This CDR3 is built from 16 residues. CDR3: CASSRGSSGGTDTQYF. CDR3 coding DNA: TGTGCCAGCAGCCGAGGCTCTAGCGGGGGCACAGATACGCAGTATTTT.

The chain employs TRBV5-5 and TRBJ2-3; D is uncertain. V gave up 4 bases and J gave up 5 bases, with 11 bases separating them. Germline CDR1 SGHKS, CDR2 YYEKEE (reference sequence). CDR3 length: 13 residues. The CDR3 loop is CASSAGPQDTQYF. The DNA for the CDR3 is TGTGCCAGCAGCGCCGGGCCCCAAGATACGCAGTATTTT.

This clone was observed a single time. J is TRBJ1-1 and V is TRBV11-1; no reliable D call. Looked up from germline, CDR1 is SGHAT and CDR2 is FQDESV (reference sequence). This CDR3 contains 14 residues. V was cut by 4 bases and J by 0 bases, with 9 bases left in between. CDR3: CASSSETMNTEAFF. The CDR3 DNA reads TGTGCCAGCAGCTCCGAGACAATGAACACTGAAGCTTTCTTT.

The chain recombines TRBV6-6 with TRBJ1-1, with unresolved D. From germline, CDR1 is MNHNY and CDR2 SVGAGI (reference sequence). V was clipped by 2 bases and J by 1 base, with 5 bases between them. This CDR3 region has 13 residues. The CDR3 nucleotides are TGTGCCAGCAGTTACCTCCAGAACACTGAAGCTTTCTTT. Translating gives CASSYLQNTEAFF.